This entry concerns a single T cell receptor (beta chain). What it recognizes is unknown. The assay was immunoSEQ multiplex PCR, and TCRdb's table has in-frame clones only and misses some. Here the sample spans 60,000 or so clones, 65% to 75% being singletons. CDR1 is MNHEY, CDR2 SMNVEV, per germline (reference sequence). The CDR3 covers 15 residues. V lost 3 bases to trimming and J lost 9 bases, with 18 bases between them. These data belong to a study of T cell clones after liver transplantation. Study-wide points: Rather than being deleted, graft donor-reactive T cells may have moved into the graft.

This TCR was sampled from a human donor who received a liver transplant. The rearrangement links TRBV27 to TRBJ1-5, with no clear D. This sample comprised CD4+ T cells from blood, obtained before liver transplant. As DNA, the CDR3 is TGTGCCAGCAGTTTGGAGGCTGGCAGAATCGGGCCCCAGCATTTT. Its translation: CASSLEAGRIGPQHF.